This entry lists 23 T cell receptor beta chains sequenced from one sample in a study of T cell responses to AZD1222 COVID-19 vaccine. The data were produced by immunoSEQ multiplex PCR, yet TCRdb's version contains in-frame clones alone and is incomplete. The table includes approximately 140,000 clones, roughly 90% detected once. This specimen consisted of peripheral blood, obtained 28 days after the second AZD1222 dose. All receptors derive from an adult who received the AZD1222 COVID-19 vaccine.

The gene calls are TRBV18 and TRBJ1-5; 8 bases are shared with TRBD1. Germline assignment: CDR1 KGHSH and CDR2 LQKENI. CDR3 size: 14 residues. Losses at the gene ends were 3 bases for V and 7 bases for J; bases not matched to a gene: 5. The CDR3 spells CASSPATGDQPQHF. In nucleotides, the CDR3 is TGTGCCAGCTCACCCGCGACAGGGGACCAGCCCCAGCATTTT.

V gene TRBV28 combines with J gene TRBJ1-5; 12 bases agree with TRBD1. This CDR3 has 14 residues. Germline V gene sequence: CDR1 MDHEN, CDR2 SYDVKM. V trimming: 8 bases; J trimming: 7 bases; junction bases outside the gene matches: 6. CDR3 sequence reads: CASGGQGAWQPQHF. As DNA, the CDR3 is TGTGCCAGCGGGGGACAGGGGGCCTGGCAGCCCCAGCATTTT.

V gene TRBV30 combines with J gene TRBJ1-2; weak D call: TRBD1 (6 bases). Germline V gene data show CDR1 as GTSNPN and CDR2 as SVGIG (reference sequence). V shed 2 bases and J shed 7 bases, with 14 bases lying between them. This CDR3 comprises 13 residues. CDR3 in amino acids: CAWSREQGIGYTF. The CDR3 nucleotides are TGTGCCTGGAGTAGGGAGCAGGGGATTGGCTACACCTTC.

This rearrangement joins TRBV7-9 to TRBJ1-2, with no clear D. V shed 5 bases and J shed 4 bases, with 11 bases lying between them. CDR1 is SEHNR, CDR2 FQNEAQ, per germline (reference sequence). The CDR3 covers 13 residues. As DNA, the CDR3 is TGTGCCAGCAGCCCTAGGGTTCTCTATGGCTACACCTTC. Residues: CASSPRVLYGYTF.

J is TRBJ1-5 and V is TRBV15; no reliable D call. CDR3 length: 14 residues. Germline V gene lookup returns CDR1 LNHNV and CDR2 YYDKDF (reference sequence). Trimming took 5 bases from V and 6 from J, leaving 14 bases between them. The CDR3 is CATSPGPSRQPQHF. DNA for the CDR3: TGTGCCACCAGCCCGGGCCCCAGCCGTCAGCCCCAGCATTTT.

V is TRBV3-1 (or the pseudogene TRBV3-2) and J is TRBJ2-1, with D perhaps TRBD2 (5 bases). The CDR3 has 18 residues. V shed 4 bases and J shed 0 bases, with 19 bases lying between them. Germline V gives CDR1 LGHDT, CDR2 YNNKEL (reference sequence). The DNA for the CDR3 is TGTGCCAGCAGCCTTCTATCGCGCAGCGGAAGCTCCTACAATGAGCAGTTCTTC. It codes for CASSLLSRSGSSYNEQFF.

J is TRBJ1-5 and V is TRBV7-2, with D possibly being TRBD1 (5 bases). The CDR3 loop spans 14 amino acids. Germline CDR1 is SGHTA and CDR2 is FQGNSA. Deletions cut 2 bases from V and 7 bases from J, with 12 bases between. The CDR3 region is CASSLNGGNQPQHF. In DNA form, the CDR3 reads TGTGCCAGCAGCTTAAACGGGGGAAACCAGCCCCAGCATTTT.

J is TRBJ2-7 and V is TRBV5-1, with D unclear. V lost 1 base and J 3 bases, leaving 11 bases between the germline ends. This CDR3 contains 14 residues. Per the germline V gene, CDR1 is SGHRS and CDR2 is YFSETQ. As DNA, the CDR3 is TGCGCCAGCAGCTTGTCACGGATCGGCTACGAGCAGTACTTC. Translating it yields CASSLSRIGYEQYF. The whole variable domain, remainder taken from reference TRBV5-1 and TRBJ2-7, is KAGVTQTPRYLIKTRGQQVTLSCSPISGHRSVSWYQQTPGQGLQFLFEYFSETQRNKGNFPGRFSGRQFSNSRSEMNVSTLELGDSALYLCASSLSRIGYEQYFGPGTRLTVT.

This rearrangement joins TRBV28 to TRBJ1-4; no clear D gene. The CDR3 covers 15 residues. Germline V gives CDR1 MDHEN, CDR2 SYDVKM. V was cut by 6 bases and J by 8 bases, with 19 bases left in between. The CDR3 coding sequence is TGTGCCAGCAGCACGGCCGGCGGGTCGGAGGAAAAACTGTTTTTT. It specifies CASSTAGGSEEKLFF.

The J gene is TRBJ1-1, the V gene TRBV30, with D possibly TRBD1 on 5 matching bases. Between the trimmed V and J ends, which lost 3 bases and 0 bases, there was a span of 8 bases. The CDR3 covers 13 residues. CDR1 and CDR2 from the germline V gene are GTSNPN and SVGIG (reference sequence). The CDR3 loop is CAWSQGVNTEAFF. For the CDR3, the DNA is TGTGCCTGGAGCCAAGGGGTGAACACTGAAGCTTTCTTT.

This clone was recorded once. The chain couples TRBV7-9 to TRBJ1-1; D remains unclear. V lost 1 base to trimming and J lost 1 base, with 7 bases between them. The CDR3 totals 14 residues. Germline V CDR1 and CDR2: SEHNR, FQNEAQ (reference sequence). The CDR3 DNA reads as TGTGCCAGCAGCTTAGAGATCAGGAACACTGAAGCTTTCTTT. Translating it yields CASSLEIRNTEAFF. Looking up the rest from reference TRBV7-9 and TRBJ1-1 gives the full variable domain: DTGVSQNPRHKITKRGQNVTFRCDPISEHNRLYWYRQTLGQGPEFLTYFQNEAQLEKSRLLSDRFSAERPKGSFSTLEIQRTEQGDSAMYLCASSLEIRNTEAFFGQGTRLTVV.

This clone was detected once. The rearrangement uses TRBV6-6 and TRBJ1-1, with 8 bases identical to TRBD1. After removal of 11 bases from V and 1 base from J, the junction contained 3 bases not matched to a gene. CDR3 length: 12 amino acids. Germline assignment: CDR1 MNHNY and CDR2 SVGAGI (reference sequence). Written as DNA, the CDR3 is TGTGCCGGACAGGGAGGGAACACTGAAGCTTTCTTT. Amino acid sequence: CAGQGGNTEAFF.

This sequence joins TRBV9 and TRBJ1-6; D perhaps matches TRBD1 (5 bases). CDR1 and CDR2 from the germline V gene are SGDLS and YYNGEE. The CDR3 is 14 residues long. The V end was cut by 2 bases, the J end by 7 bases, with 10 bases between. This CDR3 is CASSVYEGNSPLHF. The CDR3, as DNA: TGTGCCAGCAGCGTCTACGAGGGGAATTCACCCCTCCACTTT.

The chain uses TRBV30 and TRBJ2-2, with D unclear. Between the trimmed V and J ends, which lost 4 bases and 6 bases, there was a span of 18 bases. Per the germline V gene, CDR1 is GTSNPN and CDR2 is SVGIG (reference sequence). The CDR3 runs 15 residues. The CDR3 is CAWTHADASSGELFF. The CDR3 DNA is TGTGCCTGGACACACGCGGACGCTTCGTCCGGGGAGCTGTTTTTT.

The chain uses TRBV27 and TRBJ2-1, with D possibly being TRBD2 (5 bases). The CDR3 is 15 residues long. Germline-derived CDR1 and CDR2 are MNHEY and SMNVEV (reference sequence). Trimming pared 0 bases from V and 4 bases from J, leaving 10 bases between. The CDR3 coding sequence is TGTGCCAGCAGTTTATCGATGGACTCGTACAATGAGCAGTTCTTC. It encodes CASSLSMDSYNEQFF.

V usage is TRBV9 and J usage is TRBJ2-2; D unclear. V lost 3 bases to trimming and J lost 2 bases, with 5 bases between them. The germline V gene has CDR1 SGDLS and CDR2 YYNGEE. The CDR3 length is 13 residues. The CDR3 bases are TGTGCCAGCAGCGCATTCAACACCGGGGAGCTGTTTTTT. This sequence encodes CASSAFNTGELFF.

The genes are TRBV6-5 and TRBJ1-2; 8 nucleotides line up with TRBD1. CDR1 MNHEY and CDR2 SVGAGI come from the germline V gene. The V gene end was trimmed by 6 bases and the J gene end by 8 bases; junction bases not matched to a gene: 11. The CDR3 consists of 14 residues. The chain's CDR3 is CASRREGTGGGYTF. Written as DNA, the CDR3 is TGTGCCAGCAGAAGGGAGGGAACAGGGGGAGGCTACACCTTC.

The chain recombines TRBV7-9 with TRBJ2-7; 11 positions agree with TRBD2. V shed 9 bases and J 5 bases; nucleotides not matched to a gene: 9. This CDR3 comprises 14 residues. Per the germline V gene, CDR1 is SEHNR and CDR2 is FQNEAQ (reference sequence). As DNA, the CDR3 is TGTGCCAGTGGAACTAGCGGGAGTTTAAACGAGCAGTACTTC. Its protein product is CASGTSGSLNEQYF.

CDR3 residues: CAWSYTDSPLHF. DNA of the CDR3: TGTGCCTGGAGCTACACTGATTCACCCCTCCACTTT. The V gene is TRBV30, the J gene TRBJ1-6, with D uncertain. With 3 bases removed from V and 8 bases from J, the gap between germline ends came to 8 bases. This CDR3 comprises 12 residues. The germline gives CDR1 GTSNPN, CDR2 SVGIG (reference sequence).

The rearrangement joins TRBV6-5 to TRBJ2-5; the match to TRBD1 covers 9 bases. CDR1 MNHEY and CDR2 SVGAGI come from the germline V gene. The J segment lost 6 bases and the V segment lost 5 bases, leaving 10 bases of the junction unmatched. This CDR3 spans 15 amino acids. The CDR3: CASSKKGQGIKTQYF. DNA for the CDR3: TGTGCCAGCAGTAAGAAAGGACAGGGGATAAAGACCCAGTACTTC.

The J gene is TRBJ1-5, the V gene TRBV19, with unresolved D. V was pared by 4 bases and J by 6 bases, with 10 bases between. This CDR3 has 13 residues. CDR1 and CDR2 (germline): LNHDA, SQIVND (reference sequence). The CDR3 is CASSTLILQPQHF. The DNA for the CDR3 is TGTGCCAGTAGTACCCTGATCCTTCAGCCCCAGCATTTT.

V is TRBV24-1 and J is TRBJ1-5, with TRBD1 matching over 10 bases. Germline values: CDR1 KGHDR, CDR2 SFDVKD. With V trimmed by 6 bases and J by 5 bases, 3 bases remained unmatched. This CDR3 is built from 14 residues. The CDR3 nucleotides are TGTGCCACCAGTCCGGGACAGGGGTATCAGCCCCAGCATTTT. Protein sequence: CATSPGQGYQPQHF.

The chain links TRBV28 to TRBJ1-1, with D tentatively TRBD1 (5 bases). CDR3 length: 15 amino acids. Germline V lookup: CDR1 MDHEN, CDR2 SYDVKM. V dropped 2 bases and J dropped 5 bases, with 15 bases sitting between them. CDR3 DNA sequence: TGTGCCAGCAGTTTACCAATGGGGCGGGGAACTGAAGCTTTCTTT. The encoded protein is CASSLPMGRGTEAFF. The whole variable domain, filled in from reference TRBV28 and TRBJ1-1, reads DVKVTQSSRYLVKRTGEKVFLECVQDMDHENMFWYRQDPGLGLRLIYFSYDVKMKEKGDIPEGYSVSREKKERFSLILESASTNQTSMYLCASSLPMGRGTEAFFGQGTRLTVV.